A single TCR beta chain is shown here with its context. The target antigen is unknown. Sequenced by immunoSEQ multiplex PCR; TCRdb stores in-frame clones only, minus some. The table includes approximately 84,000 clones, roughly 80% detected once. This entry belongs to a study of T cell responses to AZD1222 COVID-19 vaccine. Study-wide results and caveats: In a largely white British group with more females than males, clonal diversity was possibly underestimated. Spike regions recognized by vaccine-associated CD4 TCRs spanned the protein, led by 160-218 and 743-854.

Trimming at V came to 5 bases and at J to 5 bases, leaving 2 bases not matched to a gene. The CDR3 is 16 residues long. Germline V lookup: CDR1 SNHLY, CDR2 FYNNEI. The source was peripheral blood, collected 28 days after the second AZD1222 dose. The receptor comes from an adult who received the AZD1222 COVID-19 vaccine. This chain uses TRBV2 with TRBJ2-2, with 16 bases that match TRBD2. CDR3 nucleotide sequence: TGTGCCAGCAGTCCGGGACTAGCGGGAGGGACCGGGGAGCTGTTTTTT. Its translation is CASSPGLAGGTGELFF.